These 9 T cell receptor beta chains originate from one sample sequenced in a study of cytomegalovirus exposure and HLA in healthy donors. The PCR employed 60 Vbeta primers together with 13 Jbeta primers. TCRdb keeps only in-frame clones here, not all; method: immunoSEQ multiplex PCR. The sample lists fewer than 200,000 clones, about 9% seen once, with over 1% in the top ten. The specimen sequenced was PBMCs. These receptors all come from a woman in her twenties or thirties in good health and CMV-seropositive.

The chain has TRBV9 and TRBJ2-7; the D gene is possibly TRBD1 (6 bases). V was pared by 2 bases and J by 1 base, with 16 bases between. The germline V gene has CDR1 SGDLS and CDR2 YYNGEE. This CDR3 is 16 amino acids long. CDR3 amino acids: CASSVGAGTSSYEQYF. The CDR3 nucleotides read TGTGCCAGCAGCGTTGGGGCCGGGACAAGTTCCTACGAGCAGTACTTC.

The chain uses TRBV13 and TRBJ2-7; no clear D gene. Germline values: CDR1 PRHDT, CDR2 FYEKMQ (reference sequence). The CDR3 runs to 13 residues. Trimming took off 2 bases at V and 6 bases at J, with 11 bases between the two ends. The CDR3 sequence is CASSLTTKGEQYF. CDR3 DNA: TGTGCCAGCAGCTTAACTACCAAAGGCGAGCAGTACTTC.

This clone was observed a handful of times. V is TRBV11-2 and J is TRBJ2-3, with 9 bases matching TRBD1. Germline CDR1 and CDR2: SGHAT and FQNNGV. V shed 6 bases and J 1 base; nucleotides not matched to a gene: 5. The CDR3 totals 15 residues. DNA of the CDR3: TGTGCCAGCAGGAGAACAGGGGGCGGCACAGATACGCAGTATTTT. Translation gives CASRRTGGGTDTQYF.

The V and J genes are TRBV30 and TRBJ2-5; 11 bases match TRBD1. Unmatched junction bases numbered 6, after V lost 1 base and J lost 5 bases. Germline values: CDR1 GTSNPN, CDR2 SVGIG (reference sequence). The CDR3 consists of 15 residues. The CDR3 region is CAWSGGDRGGETQYF. Here the CDR3 DNA reads TGTGCCTGGAGTGGCGGGGACAGGGGGGGGGAGACCCAGTACTTC.

The V call is TRBV13, the J call TRBJ2-7, with D maybe TRBD1 (6 bases). CDR1 is PRHDT, CDR2 FYEKMQ, per germline (reference sequence). CDR3 size: 12 residues. V lost 5 bases and J 4 bases, leaving 9 bases between the germline ends. CDR3 amino acids: CASSTTGYEQYF. In DNA form, the CDR3 reads TGTGCCAGCAGCACTACAGGGTACGAGCAGTACTTC.

J is TRBJ1-4 and V is TRBV7-6; 8 bases are shared with TRBD1. Germline loops: CDR1 SGHVS, CDR2 FNYEAQ. The CDR3 consists of 15 residues. The ends lost 0 bases at V and 10 bases at J; junction bases unmatched: 7. CDR3 protein: CASSLAGRGLRKLFF. Here the CDR3 DNA reads TGTGCCAGCAGCTTAGCGGGCAGGGGGCTGAGAAAACTGTTTTTT.

V gene TRBV5-1 combines with J gene TRBJ1-1; D is unresolved. The germline gives CDR1 SGHRS, CDR2 YFSETQ. Deletions cut 1 base from V and 0 bases from J, with 13 bases between. The CDR3 totals 16 residues. In DNA, the CDR3 is TGCGCCAGCAGCTTGCAAGTGAGTAACCTGAACACTGAAGCTTTCTTT. It encodes CASSLQVSNLNTEAFF. Supplemented by reference TRBV5-1 and TRBJ1-1, the full variable domain reads KAGVTQTPRYLIKTRGQQVTLSCSPISGHRSVSWYQQTPGQGLQFLFEYFSETQRNKGNFPGRFSGRQFSNSRSEMNVSTLELGDSALYLCASSLQVSNLNTEAFFGQGTRLTVV.

In its sample, this clone was seen a few times. This chain connects TRBV25-1 to TRBJ1-2; a possible D gene is TRBD1 (5 bases). CDR1 and CDR2 (germline): MGHDK, SYGVNS. V lost 5 bases, J lost 3 bases, and 22 bases lay in between. The CDR3 covers 17 residues. The CDR3 DNA sequence: TGTGCCAGCAGTCCTTGGGGGGACCGGCTGAGTTACTATGGCTACACCTTC. Protein: CASSPWGDRLSYYGYTF.

The chain employs TRBV21-1 and TRBJ1-5; TRBD1 is the table's D call, not checked against the DNA. TRBV21-1 is a listed pseudogene. CDR3 size: 16 residues. Here the CDR3 reads CASSPWGRDPFQPQHF. The CDR3 bases are TGTGCCAGCAGCCCCTGGGGGCGAGACCCATTTCAGCCCCAGCATTTT.